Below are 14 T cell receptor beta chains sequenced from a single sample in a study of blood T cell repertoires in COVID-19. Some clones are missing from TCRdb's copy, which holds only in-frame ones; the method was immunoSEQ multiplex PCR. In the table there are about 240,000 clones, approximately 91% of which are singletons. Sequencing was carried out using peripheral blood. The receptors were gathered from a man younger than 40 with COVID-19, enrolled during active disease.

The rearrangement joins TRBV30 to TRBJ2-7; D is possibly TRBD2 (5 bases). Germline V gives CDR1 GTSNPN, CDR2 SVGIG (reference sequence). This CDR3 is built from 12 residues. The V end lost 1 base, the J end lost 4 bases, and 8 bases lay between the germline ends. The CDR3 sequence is CAWSGGAYEQYF. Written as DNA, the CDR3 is TGTGCCTGGAGTGGGGGAGCGTACGAGCAGTACTTC. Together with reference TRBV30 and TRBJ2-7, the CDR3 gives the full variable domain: SQTIHQWPATLVQPVGSPLSLECTVEGTSNPNLYWYRQAAGRGLQLLFYSVGIGQISSEVPQNLSASRPQDRQFILSSKKLLLSDSGFYLCAWSGGAYEQYFGPGTRLTVT.

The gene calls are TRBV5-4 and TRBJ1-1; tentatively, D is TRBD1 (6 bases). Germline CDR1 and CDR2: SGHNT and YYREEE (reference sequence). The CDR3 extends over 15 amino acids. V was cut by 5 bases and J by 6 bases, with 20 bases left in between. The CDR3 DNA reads TGTGCCAGCAGACCGGCGGATACAGGGAATCCTGAAGCTTTCTTT. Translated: CASRPADTGNPEAFF.

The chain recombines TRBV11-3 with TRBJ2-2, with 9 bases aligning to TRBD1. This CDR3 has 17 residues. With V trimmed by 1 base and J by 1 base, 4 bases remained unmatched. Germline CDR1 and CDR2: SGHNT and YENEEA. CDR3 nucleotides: TGTGCCAGCAGCTTAGCTGAGGGACAGGGGAACACCGGGGAGCTGTTTTTT. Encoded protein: CASSLAEGQGNTGELFF.

CDR3 nucleotides: TGTGCCAGCGGGGACAGGGGGCAGAATTCACCCCTCCACTTT. This gives the protein CASGDRGQNSPLHF. The V call is TRBV7-9, the J call TRBJ1-6; 12 bases are a match to TRBD1. The CDR3 is 14 amino acids. Per germline, CDR1 SEHNR and CDR2 FQNEAQ (reference sequence). Trimming cost V 8 bases and J 7 bases; bases outside gene matches: 3.

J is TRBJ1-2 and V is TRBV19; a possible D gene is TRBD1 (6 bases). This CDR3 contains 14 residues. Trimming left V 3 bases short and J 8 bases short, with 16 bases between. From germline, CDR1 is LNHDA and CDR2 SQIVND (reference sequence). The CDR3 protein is CASSIKFGGPGYTF. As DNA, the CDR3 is TGTGCCAGTAGTATTAAGTTCGGGGGGCCAGGCTACACCTTC.

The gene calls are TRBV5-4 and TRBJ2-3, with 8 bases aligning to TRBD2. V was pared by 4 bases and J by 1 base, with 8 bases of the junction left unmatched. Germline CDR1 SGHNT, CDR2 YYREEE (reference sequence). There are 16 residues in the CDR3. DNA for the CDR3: TGTGCCAGCAGCCCACGGGGGGGCCGAGGCACAGATACGCAGTATTTT. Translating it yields CASSPRGGRGTDTQYF.

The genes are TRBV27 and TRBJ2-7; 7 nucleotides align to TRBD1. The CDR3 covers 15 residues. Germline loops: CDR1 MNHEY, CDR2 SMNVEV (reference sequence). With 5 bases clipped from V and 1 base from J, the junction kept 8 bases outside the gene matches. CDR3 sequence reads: CASSPFRGLSYEQYF. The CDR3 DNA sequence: TGTGCCAGCAGTCCCTTTAGGGGGCTATCCTACGAGCAGTACTTC.

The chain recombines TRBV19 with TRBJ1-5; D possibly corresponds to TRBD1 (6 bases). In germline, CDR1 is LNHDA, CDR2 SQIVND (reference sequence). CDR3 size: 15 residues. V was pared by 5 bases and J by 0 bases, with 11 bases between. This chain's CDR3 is CASSWTDYSNQPQHF. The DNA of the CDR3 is TGTGCCAGTAGTTGGACAGATTATAGCAATCAGCCCCAGCATTTT.

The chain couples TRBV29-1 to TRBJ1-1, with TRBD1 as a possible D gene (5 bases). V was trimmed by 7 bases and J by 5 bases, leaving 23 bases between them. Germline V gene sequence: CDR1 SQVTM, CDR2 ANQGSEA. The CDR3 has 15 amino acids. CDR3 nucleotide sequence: TGCAGCGCTGGAGATGTCGGCAGGGATGATACTGAAGCTTTCTTT. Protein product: CSAGDVGRDDTEAFF.

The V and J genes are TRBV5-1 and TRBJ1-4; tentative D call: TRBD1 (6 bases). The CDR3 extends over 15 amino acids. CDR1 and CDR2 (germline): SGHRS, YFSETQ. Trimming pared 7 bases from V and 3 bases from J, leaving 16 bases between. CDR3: CASGSRGGSNEKLFF. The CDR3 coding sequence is TGCGCCAGCGGTTCCAGAGGGGGATCTAATGAAAAACTGTTTTTT. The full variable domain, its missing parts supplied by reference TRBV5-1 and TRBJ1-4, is KAGVTQTPRYLIKTRGQQVTLSCSPISGHRSVSWYQQTPGQGLQFLFEYFSETQRNKGNFPGRFSGRQFSNSRSEMNVSTLELGDSALYLCASGSRGGSNEKLFFGSGTQLSVL.

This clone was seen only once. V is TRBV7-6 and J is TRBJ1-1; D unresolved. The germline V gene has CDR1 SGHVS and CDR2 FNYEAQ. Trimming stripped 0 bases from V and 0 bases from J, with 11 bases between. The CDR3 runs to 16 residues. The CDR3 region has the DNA TGTGCCAGCAGCTTAGCAGGGCCCGGGGTGAACACTGAAGCTTTCTTT. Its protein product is CASSLAGPGVNTEAFF. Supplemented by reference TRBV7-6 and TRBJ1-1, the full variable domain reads GAGVSQSPRYKVTKRGQDVALRCDPISGHVSLYWYRQALGQGPEFLTYFNYEAQQDKSGLPNDRFSAERPEGSISTLTIQRTEQRDSAMYRCASSLAGPGVNTEAFFGQGTRLTVV.

CDR3 sequence (DNA): TGTGCCACCAGCAGAGGGGACAGGGATAATGAAAAACTGTTTTTT. Its translation: CATSRGDRDNEKLFF. The rearrangement joins TRBV15 to TRBJ1-4; TRBD1 agrees at 9 bases. The CDR3 totals 15 residues. Germline assignment: CDR1 LNHNV and CDR2 YYDKDF (reference sequence). After removal of 1 base from V and 4 bases from J, the junction contained 1 base not matched to a gene.

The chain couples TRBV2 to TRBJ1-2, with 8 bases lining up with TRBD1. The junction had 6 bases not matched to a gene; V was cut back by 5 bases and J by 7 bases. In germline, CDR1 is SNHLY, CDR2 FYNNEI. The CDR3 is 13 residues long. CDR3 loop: CASSRDRSRGYTF. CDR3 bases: TGTGCCAGCAGTCGGGACAGGAGCCGTGGCTACACCTTC.

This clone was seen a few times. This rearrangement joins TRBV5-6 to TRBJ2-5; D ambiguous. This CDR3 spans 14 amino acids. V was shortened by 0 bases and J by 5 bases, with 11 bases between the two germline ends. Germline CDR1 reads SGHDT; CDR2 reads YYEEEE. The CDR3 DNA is TGTGCCAGCAGCTTGGGGGCCGTAGACGAGACCCAGTACTTC. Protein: CASSLGAVDETQYF.